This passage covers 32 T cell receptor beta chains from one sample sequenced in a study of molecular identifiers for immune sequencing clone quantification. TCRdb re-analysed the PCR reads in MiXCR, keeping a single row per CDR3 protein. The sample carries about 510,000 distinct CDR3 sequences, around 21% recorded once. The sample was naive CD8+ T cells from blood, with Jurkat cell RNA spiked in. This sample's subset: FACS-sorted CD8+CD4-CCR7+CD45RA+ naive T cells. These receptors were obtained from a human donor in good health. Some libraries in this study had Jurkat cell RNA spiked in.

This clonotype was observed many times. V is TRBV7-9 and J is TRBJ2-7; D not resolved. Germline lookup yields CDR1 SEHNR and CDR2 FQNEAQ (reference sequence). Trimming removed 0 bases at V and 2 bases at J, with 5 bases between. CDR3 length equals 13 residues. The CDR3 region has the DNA TGTGCCAGCAGCTTAGCATCTACCTACGAGCAGTACTTC. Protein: CASSLASTYEQYF.

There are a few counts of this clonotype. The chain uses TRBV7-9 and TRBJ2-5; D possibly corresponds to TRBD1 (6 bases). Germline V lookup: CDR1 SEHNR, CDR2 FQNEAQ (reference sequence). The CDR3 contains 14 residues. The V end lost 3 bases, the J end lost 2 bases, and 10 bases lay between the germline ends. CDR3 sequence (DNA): TGTGCCAGCAGCTTTCCGGGACATCAAGAGACCCAGTACTTC. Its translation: CASSFPGHQETQYF.

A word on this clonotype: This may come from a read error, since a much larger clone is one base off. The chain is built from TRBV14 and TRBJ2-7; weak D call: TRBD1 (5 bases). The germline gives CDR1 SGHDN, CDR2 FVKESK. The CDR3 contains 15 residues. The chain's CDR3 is CASSQQTVSSCEQYF. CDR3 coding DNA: TGTGCCAGCAGCCAACAGACAGTTAGCTCCTGCGAGCAGTACTTC.

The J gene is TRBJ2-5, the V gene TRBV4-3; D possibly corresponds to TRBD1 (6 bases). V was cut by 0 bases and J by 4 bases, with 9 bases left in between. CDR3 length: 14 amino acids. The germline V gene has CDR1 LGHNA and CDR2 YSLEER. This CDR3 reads CASSQDWGRETQYF. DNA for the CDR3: TGCGCCAGCAGCCAAGACTGGGGGCGAGAGACCCAGTACTTC.

This CDR3 is CASSHRSTTGSDEQFF. CDR3 DNA: TGCGCCAGCAGCCACCGATCAACGACAGGGTCGGATGAGCAGTTCTTC. The chain recombines TRBV4-3 with TRBJ2-1; 7 bases map to TRBD1. The V gene end was trimmed by 3 bases and the J gene end by 8 bases; junction bases not matched to a gene: 13. The CDR3 consists of 16 residues. Germline CDR1 LGHNA, CDR2 YSLEER.

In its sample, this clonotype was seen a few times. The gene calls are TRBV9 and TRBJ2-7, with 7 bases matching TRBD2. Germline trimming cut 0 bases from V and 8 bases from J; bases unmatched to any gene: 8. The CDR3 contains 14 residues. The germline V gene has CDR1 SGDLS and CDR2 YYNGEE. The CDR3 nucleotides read TGTGCCAGCAGCGTAGATAGGGACTACCGCAAGCAGTACTTC. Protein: CASSVDRDYRKQYF.

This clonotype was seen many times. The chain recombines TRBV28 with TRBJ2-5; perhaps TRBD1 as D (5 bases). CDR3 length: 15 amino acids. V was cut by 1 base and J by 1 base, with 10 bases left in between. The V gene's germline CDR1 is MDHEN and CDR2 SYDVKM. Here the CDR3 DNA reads TGTGCCAGCAGTTTATATCTAGGGGCCCAAGAGACCCAGTACTTC. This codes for CASSLYLGAQETQYF.

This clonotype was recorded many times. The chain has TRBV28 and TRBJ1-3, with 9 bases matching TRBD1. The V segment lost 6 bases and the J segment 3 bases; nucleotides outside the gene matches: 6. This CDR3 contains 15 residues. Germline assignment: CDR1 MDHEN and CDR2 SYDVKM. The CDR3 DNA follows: TGTGCCAGCAGGCCTACAGGGGGCATTGGAAACACCATATATTTT. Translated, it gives CASRPTGGIGNTIYF.

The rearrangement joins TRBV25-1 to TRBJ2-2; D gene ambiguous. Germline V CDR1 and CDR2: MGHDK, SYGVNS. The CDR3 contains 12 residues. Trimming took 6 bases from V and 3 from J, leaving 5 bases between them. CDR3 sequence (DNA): TGTGCCAGCAGGGGTCACACCGGGGAGCTGTTTTTT. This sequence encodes CASRGHTGELFF.

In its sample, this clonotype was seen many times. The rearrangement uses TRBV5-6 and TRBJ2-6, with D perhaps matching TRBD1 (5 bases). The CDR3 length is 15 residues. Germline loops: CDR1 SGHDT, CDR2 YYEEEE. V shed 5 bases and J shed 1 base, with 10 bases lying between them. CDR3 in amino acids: CASSWGASGANVLTF. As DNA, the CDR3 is TGTGCCAGCAGTTGGGGCGCATCTGGGGCCAACGTCCTGACTTTC.

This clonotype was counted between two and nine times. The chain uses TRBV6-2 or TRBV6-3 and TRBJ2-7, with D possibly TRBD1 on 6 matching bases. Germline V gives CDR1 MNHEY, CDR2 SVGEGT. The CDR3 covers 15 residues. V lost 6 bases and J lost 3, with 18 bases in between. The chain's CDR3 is CASRTLSQGVYEQYF. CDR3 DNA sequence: TGTGCCAGCAGAACCCTTTCACAGGGAGTCTACGAGCAGTACTTC.

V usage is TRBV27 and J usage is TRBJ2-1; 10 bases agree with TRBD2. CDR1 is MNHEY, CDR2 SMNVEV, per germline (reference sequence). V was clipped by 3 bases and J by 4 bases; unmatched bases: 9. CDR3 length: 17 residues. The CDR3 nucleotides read TGTGCCAGCAGTTTGGCTAGCGGGAGCTTTTTTTACAATGAGCAGTTCTTC. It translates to CASSLASGSFFYNEQFF.

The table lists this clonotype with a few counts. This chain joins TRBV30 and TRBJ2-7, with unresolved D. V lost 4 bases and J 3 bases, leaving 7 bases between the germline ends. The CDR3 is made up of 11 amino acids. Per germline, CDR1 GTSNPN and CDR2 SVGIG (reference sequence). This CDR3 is CAWTADYEQYF. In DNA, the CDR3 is TGTGCCTGGACCGCTGACTACGAGCAGTACTTC.

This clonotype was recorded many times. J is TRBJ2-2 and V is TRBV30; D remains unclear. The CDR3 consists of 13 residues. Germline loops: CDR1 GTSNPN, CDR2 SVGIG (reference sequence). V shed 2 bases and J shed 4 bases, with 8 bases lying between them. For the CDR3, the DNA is TGTGCCTGGAGTTGGACGGTCACCGGGGAGCTGTTTTTT. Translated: CAWSWTVTGELFF.

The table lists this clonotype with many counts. DNA for the CDR3: TGTGCCAGCAGTTACTCCGGGACAGGGGGCGTCTACGAGCAGTACTTC. It yields the protein CASSYSGTGGVYEQYF. V and J are TRBV6-5 and TRBJ2-7; 12 bases align to TRBD1. Looked up from germline, CDR1 is MNHEY and CDR2 is SVGAGI. After removal of 0 bases from V and 3 bases from J, the junction contained 3 bases not matched to a gene. This CDR3 has 16 amino acids.

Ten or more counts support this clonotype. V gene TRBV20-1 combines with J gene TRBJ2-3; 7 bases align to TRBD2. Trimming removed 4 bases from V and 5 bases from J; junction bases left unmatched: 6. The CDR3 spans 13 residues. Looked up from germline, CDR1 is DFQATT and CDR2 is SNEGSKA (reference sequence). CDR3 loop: CSATRRELDTQYF. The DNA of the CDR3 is TGCAGTGCTACGCGGCGGGAGTTAGATACGCAGTATTTT.

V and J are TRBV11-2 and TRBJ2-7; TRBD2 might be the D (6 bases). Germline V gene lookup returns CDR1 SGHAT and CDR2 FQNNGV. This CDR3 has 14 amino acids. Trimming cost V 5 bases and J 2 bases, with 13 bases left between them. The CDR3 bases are TGTGCCAGCAGCATAGCGGATAGTGCCTACGAGCAGTACTTC. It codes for CASSIADSAYEQYF. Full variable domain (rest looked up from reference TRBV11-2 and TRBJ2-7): EAGVAQSPRYKIIEKRQSVAFWCNPISGHATLYWYQQILGQGPKLLIQFQNNGVVDDSQLPKDRFSAERLKGVDSTLKIQPAKLEDSAVYLCASSIADSAYEQYFGPGTRLTVT.

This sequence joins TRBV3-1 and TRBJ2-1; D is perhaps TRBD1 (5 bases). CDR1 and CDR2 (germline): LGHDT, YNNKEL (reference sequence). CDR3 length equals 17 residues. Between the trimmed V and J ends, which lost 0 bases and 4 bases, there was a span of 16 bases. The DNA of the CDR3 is TGTGCCAGCAGCCAAGAGGTTACAGGTCCGATATACAATGAGCAGTTCTTC. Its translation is CASSQEVTGPIYNEQFF.

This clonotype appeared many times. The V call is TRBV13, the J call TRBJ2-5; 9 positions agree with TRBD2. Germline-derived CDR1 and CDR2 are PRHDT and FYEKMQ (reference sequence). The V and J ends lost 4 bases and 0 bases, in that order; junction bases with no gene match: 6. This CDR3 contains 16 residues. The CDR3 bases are TGTGCCAGCAGCTACATGACTAGCGGAAACCAAGAGACCCAGTACTTC. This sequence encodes CASSYMTSGNQETQYF.

The CDR3 DNA reads TGTGCCAGCACCCACTCGACAGGAATCAACACTGAAGCTTTCTTT. This sequence encodes CASTHSTGINTEAFF. V usage is TRBV7-9 and J usage is TRBJ1-1; tentatively, D is TRBD1 (6 bases). The CDR3 spans 15 residues. Per the germline V gene, CDR1 is SEHNR and CDR2 is FQNEAQ (reference sequence). Trimming cost V 7 bases and J 2 bases, with 17 bases left between them.

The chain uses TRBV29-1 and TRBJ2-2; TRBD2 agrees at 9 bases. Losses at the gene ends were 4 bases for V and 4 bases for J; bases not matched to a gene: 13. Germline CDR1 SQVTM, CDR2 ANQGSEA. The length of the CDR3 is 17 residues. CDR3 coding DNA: TGCAGCGTTGCCCCCGGCGCGGGAGGGCCGGGCACCGGGGAGCTGTTTTTT. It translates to CSVAPGAGGPGTGELFF.

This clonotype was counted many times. CDR3 sequence: CASSTKSQIRDRINYGYTF. CDR3 sequence (DNA): TGTGCCAGCAGTACAAAGAGCCAAATCCGGGACAGGATTAACTATGGCTACACCTTC. This chain connects TRBV28 to TRBJ1-2; 8 bases are shared with TRBD1. There are 19 residues in the CDR3. The trim removed 5 bases at V and 1 base at J, leaving 18 bases unmatched. Germline V gene sequence: CDR1 MDHEN, CDR2 SYDVKM.

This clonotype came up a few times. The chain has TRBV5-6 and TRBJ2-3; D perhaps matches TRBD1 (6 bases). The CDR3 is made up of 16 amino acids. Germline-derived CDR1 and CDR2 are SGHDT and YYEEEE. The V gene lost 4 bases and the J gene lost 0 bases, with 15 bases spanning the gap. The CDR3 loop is CASSARDTDSTDTQYF. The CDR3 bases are TGTGCCAGCAGCGCCCGGGACACCGATAGCACAGATACGCAGTATTTT.

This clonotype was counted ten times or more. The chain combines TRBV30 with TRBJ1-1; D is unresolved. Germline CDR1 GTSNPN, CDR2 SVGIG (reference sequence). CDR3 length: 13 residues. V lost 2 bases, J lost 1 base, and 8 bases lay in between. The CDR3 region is CAWSTGWNTEAFF. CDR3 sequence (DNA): TGTGCCTGGAGTACCGGCTGGAACACTGAAGCTTTCTTT. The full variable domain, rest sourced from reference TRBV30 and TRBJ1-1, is SQTIHQWPATLVQPVGSPLSLECTVEGTSNPNLYWYRQAAGRGLQLLFYSVGIGQISSEVPQNLSASRPQDRQFILSSKKLLLSDSGFYLCAWSTGWNTEAFFGQGTRLTVV.

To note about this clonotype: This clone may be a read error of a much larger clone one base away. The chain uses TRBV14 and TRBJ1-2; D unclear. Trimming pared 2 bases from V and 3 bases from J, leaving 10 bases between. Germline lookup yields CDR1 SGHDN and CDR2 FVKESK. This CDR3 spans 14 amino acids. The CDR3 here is CASSQLPSDYGYTF. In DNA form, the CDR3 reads TGTGCCAGCAGCCAATTACCTTCGGACTATGGCTACACCTTC.

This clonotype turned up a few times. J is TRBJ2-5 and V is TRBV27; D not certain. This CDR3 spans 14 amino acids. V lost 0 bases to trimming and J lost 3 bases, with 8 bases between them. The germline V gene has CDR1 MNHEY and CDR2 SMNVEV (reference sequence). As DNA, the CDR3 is TGTGCCAGCAGTTTATCAGTCTACGAAGAGACCCAGTACTTC. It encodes CASSLSVYEETQYF.

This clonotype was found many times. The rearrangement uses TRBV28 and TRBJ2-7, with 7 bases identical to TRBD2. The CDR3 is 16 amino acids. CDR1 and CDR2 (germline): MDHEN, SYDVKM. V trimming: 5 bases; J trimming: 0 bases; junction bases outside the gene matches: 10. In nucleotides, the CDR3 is TGTGCCAGCAGTAGCCCAGCGGGGTATGTCTCCTACGAGCAGTACTTC. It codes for CASSSPAGYVSYEQYF.

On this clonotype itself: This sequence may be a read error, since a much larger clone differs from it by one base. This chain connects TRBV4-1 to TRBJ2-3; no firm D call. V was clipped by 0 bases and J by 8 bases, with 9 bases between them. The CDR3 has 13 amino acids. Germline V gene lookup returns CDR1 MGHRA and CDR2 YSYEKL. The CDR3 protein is CASSQDRLGTQYF. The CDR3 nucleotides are TGCGCCAGCAGCCAAGATCGGTTAGGTACGCAGTATTTT.

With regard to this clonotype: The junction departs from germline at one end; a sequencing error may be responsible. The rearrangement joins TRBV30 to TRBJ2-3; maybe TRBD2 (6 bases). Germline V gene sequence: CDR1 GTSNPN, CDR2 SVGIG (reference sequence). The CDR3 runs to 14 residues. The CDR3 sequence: CAWSPGLTTDAQYF. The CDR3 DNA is TGTGCCTGGTCCCCGGGACTTACCACAGATGCGCAGTATTTT.

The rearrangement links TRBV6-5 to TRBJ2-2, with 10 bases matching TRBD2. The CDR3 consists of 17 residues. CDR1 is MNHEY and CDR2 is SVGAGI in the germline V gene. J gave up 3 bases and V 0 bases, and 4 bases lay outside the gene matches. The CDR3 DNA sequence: TGTGCCAGCAGTTACTCGGGACTAGCGTACCACACCGGGGAGCTGTTTTTT. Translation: CASSYSGLAYHTGELFF.

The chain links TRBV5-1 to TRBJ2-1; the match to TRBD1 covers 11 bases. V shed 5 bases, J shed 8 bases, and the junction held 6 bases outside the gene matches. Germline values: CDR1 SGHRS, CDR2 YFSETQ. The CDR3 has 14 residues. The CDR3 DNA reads TGCGCCAGCAGAGGACGGACAGGGGGCGATGAGCAGTTCTTC. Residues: CASRGRTGGDEQFF.

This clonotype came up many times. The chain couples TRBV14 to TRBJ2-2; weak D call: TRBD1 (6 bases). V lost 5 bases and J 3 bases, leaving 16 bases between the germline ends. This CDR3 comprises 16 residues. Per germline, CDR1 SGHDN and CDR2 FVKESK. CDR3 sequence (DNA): TGTGCCAGCAGCACCATTTCAGGGGCATACACCGGGGAGCTGTTTTTT. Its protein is CASSTISGAYTGELFF. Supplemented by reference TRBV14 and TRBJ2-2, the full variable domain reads EAGVTQFPSHSVIEKGQTVTLRCDPISGHDNLYWYRRVMGKEIKFLLHFVKESKQDESGMPNNRFLAERTGGTYSTLKVQPAELEDSGVYFCASSTISGAYTGELFFGEGSRLTVL.